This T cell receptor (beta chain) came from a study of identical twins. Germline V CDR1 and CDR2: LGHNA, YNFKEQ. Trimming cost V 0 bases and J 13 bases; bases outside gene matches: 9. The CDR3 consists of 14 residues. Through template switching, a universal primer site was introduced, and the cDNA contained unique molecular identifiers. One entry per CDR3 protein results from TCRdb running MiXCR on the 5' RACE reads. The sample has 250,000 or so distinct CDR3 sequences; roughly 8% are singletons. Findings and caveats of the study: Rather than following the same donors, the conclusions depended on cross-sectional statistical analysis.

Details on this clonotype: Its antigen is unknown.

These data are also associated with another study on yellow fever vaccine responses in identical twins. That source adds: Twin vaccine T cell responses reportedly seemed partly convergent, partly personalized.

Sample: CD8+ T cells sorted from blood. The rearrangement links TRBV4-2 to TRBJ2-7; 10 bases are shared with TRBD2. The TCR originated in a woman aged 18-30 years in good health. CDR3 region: CASSQDLLAGDYYF. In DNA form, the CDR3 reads TGTGCCAGCAGCCAAGACCTCCTAGCGGGAGATTATTACTTC.